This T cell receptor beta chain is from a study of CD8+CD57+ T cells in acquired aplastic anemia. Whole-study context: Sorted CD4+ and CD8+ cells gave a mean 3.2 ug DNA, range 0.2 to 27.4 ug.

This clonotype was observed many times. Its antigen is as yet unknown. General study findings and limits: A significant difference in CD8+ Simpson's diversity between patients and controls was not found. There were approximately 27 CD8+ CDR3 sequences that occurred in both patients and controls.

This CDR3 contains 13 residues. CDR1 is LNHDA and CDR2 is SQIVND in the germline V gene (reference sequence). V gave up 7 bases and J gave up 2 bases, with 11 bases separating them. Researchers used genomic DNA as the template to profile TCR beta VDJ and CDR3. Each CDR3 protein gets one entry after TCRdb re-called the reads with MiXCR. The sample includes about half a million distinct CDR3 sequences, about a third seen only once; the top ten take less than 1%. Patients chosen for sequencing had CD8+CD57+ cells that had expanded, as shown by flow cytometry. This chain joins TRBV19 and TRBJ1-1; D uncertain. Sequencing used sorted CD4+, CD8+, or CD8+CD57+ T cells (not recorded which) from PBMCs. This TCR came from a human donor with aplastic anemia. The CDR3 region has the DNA TGTGCCAGTATTGCCCAGCCAAACACTGAAGCTTTCTTT. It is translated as CASIAQPNTEAFF.